A single sample gave rise to the 9 T cell receptor beta chains below, sequenced in a study of T cell changes during pregnancy in multiple sclerosis (dated by TCRdb to between 2018 and 2020). Library preparation used the immunoSEQ multiplex PCR assay. TCRdb mirrors the immuneACCESS table, restricted to in-frame sequences. Some clones are absent from its copies; in checked studies, under half trace to an unresolved V gene, and the reason for the others is unknown. Counted in this sample were around 68,000 clones; around 92% of them appeared once. Approximately 1.5% of the sample goes to the ten largest clones. The sequencing used peripheral blood, collected after pregnancy. The receptors shown here come from a female donor in good health, enrolled as a control in a pregnancy study.

A remark on this clone: The same CDR3 arises from other DNA sequences in this sample as well. V usage is TRBV6-1 and J usage is TRBJ1-1, with D tentatively TRBD1 (5 bases). V dropped 1 base and J dropped 4 bases, with 25 bases sitting between them. CDR1 and CDR2 from the germline V gene are MNHNS and SASEGT. The CDR3 has 19 amino acids. The CDR3: CASSEDRWGDSGKRTEAFF. The CDR3 coding sequence is TGTGCCAGCAGTGAAGATCGATGGGGGGATTCAGGGAAGCGCACTGAAGCTTTCTTT.

The gene calls are TRBV4-3 and TRBJ1-6; no firm D call. This CDR3 has 15 residues. Trimming removed 0 bases from V and 9 bases from J, with 12 bases in between. Germline CDR1 reads LGHNA; CDR2 reads YSLEER. The CDR3 region has the DNA TGCGCCAGCAGCCAAGATCGCGGTTTCGGTTCACCCCTCCACTTT. It specifies CASSQDRGFGSPLHF.

The gene calls are TRBV5-8 and TRBJ2-7; 9 bases match TRBD1. The CDR3 extends over 14 amino acids. In germline, CDR1 is SGHTS, CDR2 YDEGEE. The V gene end was trimmed by 4 bases and the J gene end by 5 bases; junction bases not matched to a gene: 7. The CDR3 DNA sequence: TGTGCCAGCAGCCTCGGGACAGGGCAAAACGAGCAGTACTTC. Protein: CASSLGTGQNEQYF.

This clone was picked up one time. J is TRBJ1-5 and V is TRBV7-2; D possibly corresponds to TRBD1 (5 bases). V shed 2 bases and J shed 6 bases, with 8 bases lying between them. CDR1 is SGHTA, CDR2 FQGNSA, per germline. This CDR3 region has 13 residues. The CDR3, as DNA: TGTGCCAGCAGCTTAAGCCAGGGTCAGCCCCAGCATTTT. Its translation: CASSLSQGQPQHF.

The genes are TRBV19 and TRBJ1-5; the D gene is possibly TRBD1 (5 bases). CDR3 size: 16 residues. The V gene lost 4 bases and the J gene lost 7 bases, with 20 bases spanning the gap. Germline V gene data show CDR1 as LNHDA and CDR2 as SQIVND (reference sequence). CDR3 nucleotide sequence: TGTGCCAGTAGTAGCTCGCCGGGGGAGACGGAGCAGCCCCAGCATTTT. It is translated as CASSSSPGETEQPQHF.

The rearrangement joins TRBV6-6 to TRBJ2-5; 8 positions match TRBD2. V dropped 0 bases and J dropped 5; count of bases not matched to a gene: 5. Germline CDR1 MNHNY, CDR2 SVGAGI (reference sequence). The CDR3 is 15 amino acids. DNA of the CDR3: TGTGCCAGCAGTTACTCGCGGGGGGCTTGGGAGACCCAGTACTTC. This gives the protein CASSYSRGAWETQYF.

V and J are TRBV5-1 and TRBJ1-1; 10 positions agree with TRBD1. Losses at the gene ends were 5 bases for V and 4 bases for J; bases not matched to a gene: 8. This CDR3 contains 15 residues. Germline CDR1 and CDR2: SGHRS and YFSETQ. CDR3 sequence reads: CASSLSGTGATEAFF. CDR3 coding DNA: TGCGCCAGCAGTTTATCCGGGACAGGGGCCACTGAAGCTTTCTTT.

The V and J genes are TRBV4-3 and TRBJ2-1; 12 bases map to TRBD2. The germline gives CDR1 LGHNA, CDR2 YSLEER. The junction had 2 bases not matched to a gene; V was cut back by 0 bases and J by 5 bases. This CDR3 has 16 amino acids. The CDR3 DNA follows: TGCGCCAGCAGCCAAGATAGGACTAGCGGGGACAATGAGCAGTTCTTC. The encoded protein is CASSQDRTSGDNEQFF.

This chain connects TRBV5-6 to TRBJ2-3; TRBD2 matches 12 bases. The V segment lost 7 bases and the J segment 2 bases; nucleotides outside the gene matches: 8. The CDR3 is 16 amino acids. Germline V gene sequence: CDR1 SGHDT, CDR2 YYEEEE. CDR3 loop: CASGGRLAGDTDTQYF. The CDR3 bases are TGTGCCAGCGGGGGCCGACTAGCGGGGGACACAGATACGCAGTATTTT.